The clone carrying this T cell receptor (beta chain) was counted only a few times. Its antigen is not identified. The data originate from a study of beta chain features in type 1 diabetes. Of the isolated RNA, all was reverse transcribed, and so the sequenced material was expressed TCRB transcripts. Using immunoSEQ multiplex PCR, the repertoire was profiled, and TCRdb retains in-frame clones only, with some absent. Counted here are 250,000 to 300,000 clones, roughly a quarter occurring once; the ten biggest clones make up over 0.01%. Trimming pared 5 bases from V and 0 bases from J, leaving 10 bases between. The V gene's germline CDR1 is MGHRA and CDR2 YSYEKL. The CDR3 consists of 15 residues. Findings and limits, study-wide: Shortening of TCRB CDR3s, moderate but significant, appeared in all four CD4+ subsets of Type 1 diabetes patients.

The V and J genes are TRBV4-1 and TRBJ1-4; the D gene is possibly TRBD1 (5 bases). Sequencing used naive CD4+ T cells from blood. The source of this sequence is a woman in her thirties with type 1 diabetes. The CDR3 bases are TGCGCCAGCAGCTACAGGCTTACAACTAATGAAAAACTGTTTTTT. Translating gives CASSYRLTTNEKLFF.